This T cell receptor (beta chain) is drawn from a study of identical twins. General observations from the study: Out-of-frame alpha sequences shared by twins were enriched for low generation probability. Surplus twin overlap in beta out-of-frame sequences was less pronounced.

The CDR3 runs to 17 residues. Trimming cost V 6 bases and J 4 bases; bases outside gene matches: 15. In germline, CDR1 is MNHNS, CDR2 SASEGT. The table lists this clonotype with many counts. Antigen unknown. Template switching introduced a universal primer site, and the cDNA bore unique molecular identifiers. In TCRdb, the 5' RACE reads were re-called with MiXCR into one record per CDR3 protein. The sample lists 600,000 to 850,000 distinct CDR3 sequences; about 20% were seen once. These data are also associated with another study on T cells expressing NK-cell markers. That study adds: Sorted CD3+CD56-NKG2C+, CD3+CD56+NKG2C- and CD3+CD56+NKG2C+ T cells were the source of the TCR beta repertoires.

The sequenced material came from PBMCs. The chain recombines TRBV6-1 with TRBJ2-1; 7 positions match TRBD2. This receptor was taken from a young woman in good health. CDR3 residues: CASSKTATGTTYNEQFF. In DNA, the CDR3 is TGTGCCAGCAGCAAAACCGCCACCGGGACTACATACAATGAGCAGTTCTTC.